The 30 T cell receptor beta chains below come from one sample, sequenced in a study of early T cells in non-severe SARS-CoV-2 infection. TCRdb reprocessed the 5' RACE reads with MiXCR, giving one entry per CDR3 protein. The table records some 82,000 distinct CDR3 sequences, around 5.6% of them present only once. The sequenced sample was whole blood. Receptors originate from an adult who was a healthcare worker with PCR-confirmed SARS-CoV-2 infection or an uninfected control (not recorded which).

The sample holds a few counts of this clonotype. The chain carries TRBV10-3 and TRBJ2-7, with TRBD1 as a possible D gene (6 bases). Trimming shortened V by 6 bases and J by 6 bases, and 12 bases separated the two germline ends. The germline V gene has CDR1 ENHRY and CDR2 SYGVKD. The length of the CDR3 is 12 residues. The DNA for the CDR3 is TGTGCCATCAGCGGACAGTTCTCCGAGCAGTACTTC. This codes for CAISGQFSEQYF.

This clonotype has a handful of counts. The chain is built from TRBV6-5 and TRBJ2-2; possibly TRBD1 for D (6 bases). Germline-derived CDR1 and CDR2 are MNHEY and SVGAGI. This CDR3 contains 15 residues. V lost 6 bases and J lost 0, with 11 bases in between. DNA for the CDR3: TGTGCCAGCAGAAATAACAGGGCGAACACCGGGGAGCTGTTTTTT. Encoded protein: CASRNNRANTGELFF.

The table lists this clonotype with many counts. The chain joins TRBV15 to TRBJ1-1; tentatively, D is TRBD1 (6 bases). Germline-derived CDR1 and CDR2 are LNHNV and YYDKDF (reference sequence). CDR3 length equals 15 residues. V lost 7 bases to trimming and J lost 1 base, with 16 bases between them. CDR3 bases: TGTGCCACCACGCTGATAGGGGGAGGGAACACTGAAGCTTTCTTT. It yields the protein CATTLIGGGNTEAFF.

This clonotype was detected many times. V is TRBV6-2 or TRBV6-3 and J is TRBJ1-5; no clear D. Trimming removed 7 bases from V and 3 bases from J, with 10 bases in between. The CDR3 covers 13 residues. Germline loops: CDR1 MNHEY, CDR2 SVGEGT. The CDR3 DNA is TGTGCCAGCACCCTTTACTTCAATCAGCCCCAGCATTTT. Residues: CASTLYFNQPQHF.

This clonotype was seen repeatedly, ten times or more. V is TRBV28 and J is TRBJ2-7, with D perhaps matching TRBD1 (5 bases). Germline loops: CDR1 MDHEN, CDR2 SYDVKM. The CDR3 loop spans 11 amino acids. Trimming removed 10 bases from V and 6 bases from J, with 13 bases in between. The CDR3 here is CATAVGREQYF. The CDR3 nucleotides read TGTGCCACCGCCGTGGGGCGCGAGCAGTACTTC. The full variable domain, with the rest looked up from reference TRBV28 and TRBJ2-7, is DVKVTQSSRYLVKRTGEKVFLECVQDMDHENMFWYRQDPGLGLRLIYFSYDVKMKEKGDIPEGYSVSREKKERFSLILESASTNQTSMYLCATAVGREQYFGPGTRLTVT.

This chain links TRBV27 with TRBJ2-2; D perhaps matches TRBD2 (6 bases). Germline V CDR1 and CDR2: MNHEY, SMNVEV (reference sequence). The CDR3 is 14 residues long. The V gene lost 6 bases and the J gene lost 0 bases, with 8 bases spanning the gap. The CDR3 is CASRGGTNTGELFF. CDR3 nucleotides: TGTGCCAGCAGAGGAGGGACGAACACCGGGGAGCTGTTTTTT.

This clonotype appeared many times. The junction and the germline gene differ at one end; a read error may be behind it. The chain combines TRBV5-5 with TRBJ1-1; D gene uncertain. Germline assignment: CDR1 SGHKS and CDR2 YYEKEE (reference sequence). The CDR3 length is 11 residues. Here the CDR3 DNA reads TGTGCCAGCAGCTTGAAGACTGAAGCTTTCTTT. This gives the protein CASSLKTEAFF.

The chain uses TRBV29-1 and TRBJ1-2; 8 nucleotides agree with TRBD1. The CDR3 runs 11 residues. CDR1 is SQVTM and CDR2 is ANQGSEA in the germline V gene. The V and J ends lost 7 bases and 6 bases, in that order; junction bases with no gene match: 4. The DNA for the CDR3 is TGCAGCGGGAGGACAGGGAATGGCTACACCTTC. It specifies CSGRTGNGYTF. The full variable domain, completed using reference TRBV29-1 and TRBJ1-2, is SAVISQKPSRDICQRGTSLTIQCQVDSQVTMMFWYRQQPGQSLTLIATANQGSEATYESGFVIDKFPISRPNLTFSTLTVSNMSPEDSSIYLCSGRTGNGYTFGSGTRLTVV.

This clonotype has at least ten counts. The CDR3 here is CASSRGQAKNIQYF. In DNA form, the CDR3 reads TGTGCCAGCAGTAGAGGACAGGCGAAAAACATTCAGTACTTC. The chain recombines TRBV12-3 or TRBV12-4 with TRBJ2-4, with 7 bases fitting TRBD1. The CDR3 covers 14 residues. V was clipped by 5 bases and J by 4 bases; unmatched bases: 5.

This chain's CDR3 is CASSLGQGDIQYF. DNA for the CDR3: TGTGCCAGCAGCTTGGGACAGGGCGACATTCAGTACTTC. The genes are TRBV11-3 and TRBJ2-4; 9 bases map to TRBD1. The CDR3 length is 13 residues. CDR1 is SGHNT, CDR2 YENEEA, per germline. Trimming cost V 3 bases and J 8 bases; bases outside gene matches: 2.

This clonotype was counted at least ten times. The chain employs TRBV27 and TRBJ1-1, with no clear D. V shed 4 bases and J shed 0 bases, with 6 bases lying between them. Germline CDR1 reads MNHEY; CDR2 reads SMNVEV (reference sequence). The length of the CDR3 is 13 residues. CDR3 coding DNA: TGTGCCAGCAGTTCCGTCGTGAACACTGAAGCTTTCTTT. Amino acid sequence: CASSSVVNTEAFF.

This clonotype was detected many times. The chain combines TRBV10-3 with TRBJ1-3; no firm D call. The germline V and J ends were trimmed by 0 bases and 0 bases, with 12 bases remaining between them. The V gene's germline CDR1 is ENHRY and CDR2 SYGVKD. The CDR3 covers 17 residues. The CDR3 nucleotides are TGTGCCATCAGTGAGTCCGGGCCTACCAGCTCTGGAAACACCATATATTTT. This encodes CAISESGPTSSGNTIYF.

This clonotype was detected ten times or more. The genes are TRBV14 and TRBJ2-7; tentatively, D is TRBD2 (5 bases). The V end lost 4 bases, the J end lost 3 bases, and 7 bases lay between the germline ends. The germline V gene has CDR1 SGHDN and CDR2 FVKESK. This CDR3 is built from 12 residues. The CDR3 loop is CASSPAGYEQYF. CDR3 nucleotide sequence: TGTGCCAGCAGCCCCGCGGGCTACGAGCAGTACTTC.

This clonotype turned up a few times. The chain recombines TRBV20-1 with TRBJ2-5, with 8 bases fitting TRBD2. The CDR3 sequence is 13 residues long. With 7 bases clipped from V and 2 bases from J, the junction kept 6 bases outside the gene matches. Germline assignment: CDR1 DFQATT and CDR2 SNEGSKA (reference sequence). The CDR3 nucleotides are TGCAGTGTGGGCGGGAGGCCGCAAGAGACCCAGTACTTC. Translating it yields CSVGGRPQETQYF.

This clonotype was counted at least ten times. The J gene is TRBJ2-7, the V gene TRBV12-3 or TRBV12-4; D is unresolved. V was clipped by 7 bases and J by 1 base, with 14 bases between them. This CDR3 spans 14 amino acids. DNA of the CDR3: TGTGCCAGCACCAAAACCGCGAAATCCTACGAGCAGTACTTC. Its protein product is CASTKTAKSYEQYF.

This clonotype was counted ten times or more. The chain recombines TRBV7-2 with TRBJ2-7, with 7 bases that match TRBD2. The CDR3 loop spans 14 amino acids. The V segment lost 1 base and the J segment 3 bases; nucleotides outside the gene matches: 3. CDR1 is SGHTA, CDR2 FQGNSA, per germline. CDR3: CASSLVGGDYEQYF. For the CDR3, the DNA is TGTGCCAGCAGCTTAGTGGGAGGGGACTACGAGCAGTACTTC.

V and J are TRBV11-2 and TRBJ1-1; unclear D gene. V lost 1 base, J lost 0 bases, and 9 bases lay in between. This CDR3 is built from 15 residues. Looked up from germline, CDR1 is SGHAT and CDR2 is FQNNGV. CDR3 amino acids: CASSLGGRVNTEAFF. The CDR3 DNA is TGTGCCAGCAGCTTAGGAGGTAGGGTGAACACTGAAGCTTTCTTT.

This clonotype was counted many times. The chain carries TRBV6-2 or TRBV6-3 and TRBJ1-5, with 8 bases lining up with TRBD1. With 7 bases clipped from V and 9 bases from J, the junction kept 11 bases outside the gene matches. The CDR3 has 14 residues. Per the germline V gene, CDR1 is MNHEY and CDR2 is SVGEGT. CDR3 nucleotide sequence: TGTGCCAGCAACGAACAGGGGGAAATTTTGCCCCAGCATTTT. The encoded protein is CASNEQGEILPQHF.

The sample holds a few counts of this clonotype. The chain links TRBV18 to TRBJ1-6; a weak D match, TRBD1 (5 bases). V was clipped by 3 bases and J by 10 bases, with 13 bases between them. Germline CDR1 and CDR2: KGHSH and LQKENI. This CDR3 has 14 residues. The CDR3 sequence is CASSPGFRGSPLHF. DNA of the CDR3: TGTGCCAGCTCACCGGGATTCCGGGGGTCACCCCTCCACTTT.

This clonotype occurred many times. The chain is built from TRBV10-2 and TRBJ2-1; D unresolved. Germline values: CDR1 WSHSY, CDR2 SAAADI. Deletions cut 8 bases from V and 5 bases from J, with 7 bases between. This CDR3 region has 11 residues. The CDR3 is CASENNNEQFF. The CDR3 DNA sequence: TGCGCCAGCGAAAATAACAATGAGCAGTTCTTC.

This clonotype showed up many times. The chain uses TRBV7-9 and TRBJ2-5; the D is unclear. V was shortened by 5 bases and J by 2 bases, with 15 bases between the two germline ends. This CDR3 is built from 15 residues. Germline CDR1 reads SEHNR; CDR2 reads FQNEAQ (reference sequence). CDR3 protein: CASSPLGTLQETQYF. The CDR3 nucleotides are TGTGCCAGCAGCCCCCTGGGCACCCTTCAAGAGACCCAGTACTTC.

There are many counts of this clonotype. The chain recombines TRBV3-1 with TRBJ2-7; a weak D match, TRBD2 (5 bases). In germline, CDR1 is LGHDT, CDR2 YNNKEL (reference sequence). The CDR3 extends over 15 amino acids. The V gene lost 1 base and the J gene lost 5 bases, with 15 bases spanning the gap. CDR3 DNA: TGTGCCAGCAGCCAAGCCCTCCCGGGGAACGACGAGCAGTACTTC. It yields the protein CASSQALPGNDEQYF.

Here the CDR3 DNA reads TGTGCCAGCTCACCGGGACAGGGGGCTTGGTACGAGCAGTACTTC. Its protein product is CASSPGQGAWYEQYF. V and J are TRBV18 and TRBJ2-7, with 12 bases aligning to TRBD1. Germline assignment: CDR1 KGHSH and CDR2 LQKENI. Trimming took 3 bases from V and 4 from J; bases not matched to a gene: 4. CDR3 length: 15 residues.

Details on this clonotype: A much larger clone is a single base away; this may be a read error. The chain links TRBV20-1 to TRBJ2-1; 12 nucleotides align to TRBD2. V was clipped by 1 base and J by 4 bases; unmatched bases: 2. Germline assignment: CDR1 DFQATT and CDR2 SNEGSKA (reference sequence). This CDR3 region has 15 residues. The CDR3 coding sequence is TGCAGTGCTAGAGGACTAGCGGGAGTGTACAATGAGCAGTTCTTC. Encoded protein: CSARGLAGVYNEQFF.

This clonotype was counted only a few times. The genes are TRBV2 and TRBJ2-5, with D possibly called TRBD1 or TRBD2 (5 bases each). The CDR3 loop spans 18 amino acids. CDR1 and CDR2 from the germline V gene are SNHLY and FYNNEI. V lost 0 bases, J lost 4 bases, and 21 bases lay in between. CDR3 amino acids: CASSEAGLAGSWSETQYF. CDR3 bases: TGTGCCAGCAGTGAAGCGGGGTTGGCAGGGAGTTGGTCAGAGACCCAGTACTTC.

This chain links TRBV19 with TRBJ2-1; D gene ambiguous. CDR1 is LNHDA and CDR2 is SQIVND in the germline V gene (reference sequence). This CDR3 has 12 amino acids. V lost 7 bases and J lost 7, with 11 bases in between. The CDR3 region is CASTSVLNEQFF. In DNA form, the CDR3 reads TGTGCCAGTACCTCCGTTCTGAATGAGCAGTTCTTC.

The chain combines TRBV12-3 or TRBV12-4 with TRBJ2-6; 8 bases are a match to TRBD1. Germline trimming cut 3 bases from V and 0 bases from J; bases unmatched to any gene: 10. This CDR3 region has 19 residues. This chain's CDR3 is CASSFISGGRSSGANVLTF. The DNA of the CDR3 is TGTGCCAGCAGTTTTATCTCAGGGGGCCGCAGCTCTGGGGCCAACGTCCTGACTTTC.

The rearrangement joins TRBV24-1 to TRBJ1-5; 9 nucleotides align to TRBD1. The CDR3 has 16 residues. Per germline, CDR1 KGHDR and CDR2 SFDVKD. V trimming: 4 bases; J trimming: 0 bases; junction bases outside the gene matches: 3. The chain's CDR3 is CATSEGTGISNQPQHF. As DNA, the CDR3 is TGTGCCACCAGTGAGGGGACAGGGATTAGCAATCAGCCCCAGCATTTT.

The table lists this clonotype with many counts. The rearrangement links TRBV2 to TRBJ2-1; D is unresolved. Looked up from germline, CDR1 is SNHLY and CDR2 is FYNNEI. Trimming took off 5 bases at V and 0 bases at J, with 11 bases between the two ends. The CDR3 loop spans 15 amino acids. In DNA, the CDR3 is TGTGCCAGCAGTCAAGGCCGGAGCTCCTACAATGAGCAGTTCTTC. This codes for CASSQGRSSYNEQFF.

This clonotype was recorded at least ten times. The chain has TRBV7-6 and TRBJ2-3; 9 nucleotides line up with TRBD2. Germline CDR1 reads SGHVS; CDR2 reads FNYEAQ. The CDR3 is 16 residues long. Trimming at V came to 6 bases and at J to 0 bases, leaving 7 bases not matched to a gene. For the CDR3, the DNA is TGTGCCAGCAGGAAAGAGGCGGGAGGGAGCACAGATACGCAGTATTTT. Translation gives CASRKEAGGSTDTQYF.